This is a list of T cell receptor beta chains from one sample in a study of PD-1 blockade in classical Hodgkin lymphoma. Here immunoSEQ multiplex PCR was the method, and the copy in TCRdb shows in-frame clones only, minus some. The table includes about 12,000 clones, 75% to 95% detected once. Source: peripheral blood mononuclear cells (PBMCs), taken at baseline. These receptors originate from a human donor with classical Hodgkin lymphoma. Each CDR3 is given with its conserved first and last residue. The D gene is left open where the match is weak. Clone size is given for some rows only: seen once, a few or many times, or a class if the clone is expanded.

J,D,size,V,DNA,CDR3
TRBJ2-7,TRBD2,-,TRBV10-3,TGTGCCATCAGAACTAGCGGGGGTCTCCCGACCTACGAGCAGTACTTC,CAIRTSGGLPTYEQYF
TRBJ1-5,TRBD1,-,TRBV5-6,TGTGCCAGCAGCTTGTCCCTACAGGGGAATAATCAGCCCCAGCATTTT,CASSLSLQGNNQPQHF
TRBJ1-1,TRBD1,-,TRBV28,TGTGCCAGCAGAGGACAGGGGATTGGGGACACTGAAGCTTTCTTT,CASRGQGIGDTEAFF
TRBJ2-2,TRBD2,once,TRBV27,TGTGCCAGCAGCCATTGGACTAGCGGCACCGGGGAGCTGTTTTTT,CASSHWTSGTGELFF
TRBJ2-3,-,-,TRBV6-5,TGTGCCAGCAGTTACTCGGGGGGTAGCACAGATACGCAGTATTTT,CASSYSGGSTDTQYF
TRBJ1-1,-,-,TRBV7-2,TGTGCCAGCAGCTTTTTCGAGAGCACTGAAGCTTTCTTT,CASSFFESTEAFF
TRBJ1-3,-,-,TRBV6-1,TGTGCCAGCAGTGAGGGACATAACTCTGGAAACACCATATATTTT,CASSEGHNSGNTIYF
TRBJ1-5,-,once,TRBV19,TGTGCCAGTAGTATAGGTCGGGGGCGCGTGGGCAATCAGCCCCAGCATTTT,CASSIGRGRVGNQPQHF
TRBJ2-3,-,-,TRBV2,TGTGCCAGCAGTGATCCGGCCCGAACTACAGATACGCAGTATTTT,CASSDPARTTDTQYF
TRBJ2-1,TRBD1,-,TRBV18,TGTGCCAGCTCACCACGGACAGGGGGTTACAATGAGCAGTTCTTC,CASSPRTGGYNEQFF
TRBJ1-1,-,-,TRBV21-1,TGTGCCAGCAGCAAAGTCTGGGGGTTGAACACTGAAGCTTTCTTT,CASSKVWGLNTEAFF
TRBJ2-3,-,-,TRBV5-1,TGCGCCAGCAGCTCCCGACAGGGTAAGGGAGGAGATACGCAGTATTTT,CASSSRQGKGGDTQYF
TRBJ2-7,-,-,TRBV14,TGTGCCAGCAGCCAAGTTGGGTCGGGGCGGTACTTC,CASSQVGSGRYF
TRBJ1-4,-,-,TRBV4-1,TGCGCCAGCAGCCATGAAAGGTGGGGGAATGAAAAACTGTTTTTT,CASSHERWGNEKLFF
TRBJ1-3,-,-,TRBV7-9,TGTGCCAGCAGCCCGGACGCCACCATATATTTT,CASSPDATIYF
TRBJ1-2,-,few,TRBV11-2,TGTGCCAGCAGCTTAGTAGGTGGCAATGGCTACACCTTC,CASSLVGGNGYTF
TRBJ1-2,-,-,TRBV7-8,TGTGCCAGCAGCTTAGGGTCAGGGGCGAGTGACTATGGCTACACCTTC,CASSLGSGASDYGYTF
TRBJ1-5,-,once,TRBV27,TGTGCCAGCAGTTGGACACGAAACGATCAGCCCCAGCATTTT,CASSWTRNDQPQHF
TRBJ2-3,-,-,TRBV7-9,TGTGCCAGCAGCTTACGGGCAGATACGCAGTATTTT,CASSLRADTQYF
TRBJ2-6,-,-,TRBV5-5,TGTGCCAGCAGCTTGATTTTAGGGGCTGGGGCCAACGTCCTGACTTTC,CASSLILGAGANVLTF
TRBJ2-2,TRBD1,-,TRBV4-2,TGTGCCAGCAGCCACCCCGGTATGGCCGGGACAGGGACCGGGGAGCTGTTTTTT,CASSHPGMAGTGTGELFF
TRBJ2-1,TRBD1,-,TRBV7-9,TGTGCCAGCAGCACGCAGGGGGCCTCAAGCAATGAGCAGTTCTTC,CASSTQGASSNEQFF
TRBJ2-7,TRBD2,-,TRBV5-4,TGTGCCAGTAGCGGGGGCGGTAAACGTCCCTACGAGCAGTACTTC,CASSGGGKRPYEQYF
TRBJ2-1,-,-,TRBV2,TGTGCGACTTGGAGCGGGTACAATGAGCAGTTCTTC,CATWSGYNEQFF
TRBJ2-7,-,-,TRBV5-1,TGCGCCAGCAGCTTGGCCCCGGGACCGAGAGGCCCCGAGCAGTACTTC,CASSLAPGPRGPEQYF
TRBJ2-3,TRBD2,-,TRBV2,TGTGCCAGCAGTGAGGCGGGGGGCACAGATACGCAGTATTTT,CASSEAGGTDTQYF
TRBJ1-6,TRBD1,-,TRBV4-1,TGCGCCAGCAGCCAAGATCAGAGGACAGGGAGTTTAAGGAATTCACCCCTCCACTTT,CASSQDQRTGSLRNSPLHF
TRBJ2-5,TRBD2,-,TRBV6-5,TGTGCCAGCAGTCAGACTAGCAGCGAGACCCAGTACTTC,CASSQTSSETQYF
TRBJ2-7,-,-,TRBV19,TGTGCCAGTAGTATCGGCGGGGGCCTGGCCGAGCAGTACTTC,CASSIGGGLAEQYF
TRBJ1-5,-,-,TRBV5-4,TGTGCCAGCAGCTTTTTTGGGGGGACTCAGCCCCAGCATTTT,CASSFFGGTQPQHF
TRBJ1-5,-,-,TRBV10-1,TGCGCCAGCAGTGGCGGTAATCAGCCCCAGCATTTT,CASSGGNQPQHF
TRBJ1-5,TRBD1,-,TRBV11-2,TGTGCCAGCAGCGCAGGGGCAGGGGGCGGTCAGCCCCAGCATTTT,CASSAGAGGGQPQHF
TRBJ2-2,-,-,TRBV10-2,TGCGCCAGCAGTGGAGGCGGCGCGAACACCGGGGAGCTGTTTTTT,CASSGGGANTGELFF
TRBJ2-7,-,-,TRBV5-5,TGTGCCAGCGGAGTGGTCCAGGGCTCTCTCTCCTACGAGCAGTACTTC,CASGVVQGSLSYEQYF
TRBJ1-3,-,-,TRBV29-1,TGCAGCGTTGAATTACACTCTGGAAACACCATATATTTT,CSVELHSGNTIYF
TRBJ1-1,TRBD1,-,TRBV6-5,TGTGCCAGCAGTTACTCGCCGGGACAGGGGCTGGAAGCTTTCTTT,CASSYSPGQGLEAFF
TRBJ1-4,-,-,TRBV14,TGTGCCAGCAGCCATACGACAGCGAGGTTTGGAAAACTGTTTTTT,CASSHTTARFGKLFF
TRBJ1-1,-,-,TRBV11-2,TGTGCCAGCAGCTTACAGGAGAACACTGAAGCTTTCTTT,CASSLQENTEAFF
TRBJ1-2,-,-,TRBV7-9,TGTGCCAGCAGCCAAATCTATGGCTACACCTTC,CASSQIYGYTF
TRBJ2-7,-,-,TRBV11-3,TGTGCCAGCAGCTCCTACGAGCAGTACTTC,CASSSYEQYF
TRBJ2-1,-,few,TRBV2,TGTGCCAGCAGGGAGCGGATCTTATACAATGAGCAGTTCTTC,CASRERILYNEQFF
TRBJ2-5,TRBD1,-,TRBV4-1,TGCGCCAGCAGCAGGACGACAGGGCGGGAGACCCAGTACTTC,CASSRTTGRETQYF
TRBJ1-1,TRBD1,-,TRBV5-1,TGCGCCAGCAGCCCGCCCGGACAGGCCTTCACTGAAGCTTTCTTT,CASSPPGQAFTEAFF
TRBJ2-7,TRBD1,once,TRBV19,TGTGCCAGTCAACCGGGACAGGGGGCTTATGAGCAGTACTTC,CASQPGQGAYEQYF
TRBJ2-3,-,-,TRBV27,TGTGCCAGCAGTTCGACAGTCTATACGCAGTATTTT,CASSSTVYTQYF
TRBJ2-2,TRBD1,once,TRBV30,TGTGCCTGGTACAACAGGGGCACCGGGGAGCTGTTTTTT,CAWYNRGTGELFF
TRBJ2-1,-,-,TRBV5-1,TGCGCCAGCAGCTTGGCTACGGCTGACAATGAGCAGTTCTTC,CASSLATADNEQFF
TRBJ1-4,TRBD1,-,TRBV5-1,TGCGCCAGCAGTTTGAGCAGGGGGAGAAATGAAAAACTGTTTTTT,CASSLSRGRNEKLFF
TRBJ1-1,-,-,TRBV28,TGTGCCAGCAGTTGGGGGGGCCTGAACACTGAAGCTTTCTTT,CASSWGGLNTEAFF
TRBJ1-1,-,-,TRBV5-1,TGCGCCAGCAGCTTATTGGGGGACACTGAAGCTTTCTTT,CASSLLGDTEAFF
TRBJ2-2,TRBD2,-,TRBV4-1,TGCGCCAGCAGCCAAGGACTAGCGGGGTCCGGGGAGCTGTTTTTT,CASSQGLAGSGELFF
TRBJ2-5,TRBD2,-,TRBV7-6,TGTGCCAGCAGCTTAAGTCCTAGCGGGGACCAAGAGACCCAGTACTTC,CASSLSPSGDQETQYF
TRBJ1-4,-,-,TRBV5-1,TGCGCCAGCAGTCAACTCGGGACGGATAATGAAAAACTGTTTTTT,CASSQLGTDNEKLFF
TRBJ2-7,TRBD1,-,TRBV9,TGTGCCAGCAGCGCCGGGACAGGGGGCTACGAGCAGTACTTC,CASSAGTGGYEQYF
TRBJ1-2,-,-,TRBV29-1,TGCAGCGCTGGCAACCCCGGACAAAACTATGGCTACACCTTC,CSAGNPGQNYGYTF
TRBJ1-3,-,-,TRBV9,TGTGCCAGCAGCCCCCGGGGGCCCTCTGGAAACACCATATATTTT,CASSPRGPSGNTIYF
TRBJ1-2,-,-,TRBV5-1,TGCGCCAGCAGCCAAACAAGTAGATCGGGCTACACCTTC,CASSQTSRSGYTF